Each of the 16 T cell receptor beta chains below was sequenced from the same sample in a study of cytomegalovirus exposure and HLA in healthy donors. The PCR contained 60 Vbeta and 13 Jbeta primers. TCRdb's copy holds only in-frame clones and misses some; the assay was immunoSEQ multiplex PCR. The sample has roughly 99,000 clones; roughly 80% are singletons. Sequencing was carried out using PBMCs. The receptors originated from a man between 60 and 70 years old in good health and CMV-seropositive.

The V and J genes are TRBV28 and TRBJ2-3; 8 nucleotides agree with TRBD1. The V gene end was trimmed by 2 bases and the J gene end by 4 bases; junction bases not matched to a gene: 5. Germline CDR1 is MDHEN and CDR2 is SYDVKM. The CDR3 runs to 15 residues. This chain's CDR3 is CASSLGPGGSDTQYF. CDR3 coding DNA: TGTGCCAGCAGTTTAGGGCCAGGGGGCTCAGATACGCAGTATTTT.

The rearrangement joins TRBV4-2 to TRBJ1-1, with 8 bases identical to TRBD1. Germline CDR1 is LGHNA and CDR2 is YNFKEQ. The CDR3 totals 14 residues. V was pared by 7 bases and J by 2 bases, with 6 bases of the junction left unmatched. This CDR3 reads CASTPGQGNTEAFF. CDR3 sequence (DNA): TGTGCCAGCACCCCCGGACAGGGAAACACTGAAGCTTTCTTT.

This chain uses TRBV6-5 with TRBJ2-5; the D is unclear. Trimming stripped 6 bases from V and 4 bases from J, with 15 bases between. CDR1 is MNHEY and CDR2 is SVGAGI in the germline V gene. The CDR3 runs 14 residues. The CDR3 protein is CASSLDHPGETQYF. The CDR3, as DNA: TGTGCCAGCAGCCTAGACCATCCGGGAGAGACCCAGTACTTC.

This clone was seen more than once but under ten times. The CDR3 is CASSAGTAEQYF. As DNA, the CDR3 is TGTGCCAGTAGTGCCGGGACAGCCGAGCAGTACTTC. The chain links TRBV19 to TRBJ2-7; 7 bases align to TRBD1. The CDR3 spans 12 residues. V gave up 5 bases and J gave up 6 bases; unmatched junction bases: 4. CDR1 and CDR2 (germline): LNHDA, SQIVND (reference sequence).

This chain uses TRBV7-9 with TRBJ2-3; the D is unclear. CDR1 is SEHNR, CDR2 FQNEAQ, per germline (reference sequence). The V gene lost 7 bases and the J gene lost 4 bases, with 6 bases spanning the gap. The CDR3 is made up of 11 amino acids. CDR3 in DNA: TGTGCCAGCACCCCGGCAGATACGCAGTATTTT. This encodes CASTPADTQYF.

The genes are TRBV4-3 and TRBJ2-2; no reliable D call. The CDR3 runs 13 residues. V lost 2 bases and J lost 8, with 9 bases in between. Germline loops: CDR1 LGHNA, CDR2 YSLEER. The CDR3 DNA reads TGCGCCAGCAGCCAAAGCCAGGCGGGGGAGCTGTTTTTT. The encoded protein is CASSQSQAGELFF.

By frequency in the sample, this clone is medium-sized (0.01 to 0.1%). V and J are TRBV30 and TRBJ1-5; a possible D gene is TRBD1 (5 bases). V lost 2 bases and J lost 6, with 11 bases in between. The germline V gene has CDR1 GTSNPN and CDR2 SVGIG (reference sequence). This CDR3 has 13 residues. The CDR3 loop reads CAWSKTEVQPQHF. The CDR3 DNA reads TGTGCCTGGAGTAAGACAGAGGTTCAGCCCCAGCATTTT.

The chain uses TRBV7-6 and TRBJ2-1; D gene ambiguous. Germline CDR1 is SGHVS and CDR2 is FNYEAQ. The CDR3 extends over 15 amino acids. Trimming left V 5 bases short and J 6 bases short, with 17 bases between. Written as DNA, the CDR3 is TGTGCCAGCAGCACCGGCGGTTCCTACCTCAATGAGCAGTTCTTC. This translates into CASSTGGSYLNEQFF.

The chain employs TRBV5-6 and TRBJ2-7, with a possible D match to TRBD1 (5 bases). CDR1 SGHDT and CDR2 YYEEEE come from the germline V gene. V lost 4 bases, J lost 2 bases, and 7 bases lay in between. This CDR3 is 12 amino acids long. The CDR3 nucleotides are TGTGCCAGCAGCGGGGCCACCTACGAGCAGTACTTC. This gives the protein CASSGATYEQYF. Supplemented by reference TRBV5-6 and TRBJ2-7, the full variable domain reads DAGVTQSPTHLIKTRGQQVTLRCSPKSGHDTVSWYQQALGQGPQFIFQYYEEEERQRGNFPDRFSGHQFPNYSSELNVNALLLGDSALYLCASSGATYEQYFGPGTRLTVT.

The J gene is TRBJ2-2, the V gene TRBV6-6; D possibly corresponds to TRBD1 (5 bases). Trimming took 7 bases from V and 4 from J, leaving 7 bases between them. This CDR3 spans 12 amino acids. Germline V gives CDR1 MNHNY, CDR2 SVGAGI (reference sequence). Here the CDR3 DNA reads TGTGCCAGCAATCAGGGCACCGGGGAGCTGTTTTTT. Translated: CASNQGTGELFF.

The chain is built from TRBV23-1 and TRBJ1-5; possibly TRBD1 for D (6 bases). TRBV23-1 falls under the ORF class, with uncertain function. The V gene lost 3 bases and the J gene lost 2 bases, with 20 bases spanning the gap. This CDR3 contains 18 residues. This chain's CDR3 is CASSHFGGGLICNQPQHF. In DNA form, the CDR3 reads TGCGCCAGCAGTCACTTCGGCGGGGGGCTAATCTGCAATCAGCCCCAGCATTTT.

The J gene is TRBJ1-5, the V gene TRBV30, with 7 bases matching TRBD1. The J segment lost 6 bases and the V segment lost 3 bases, leaving 11 bases of the junction unmatched. CDR1 and CDR2 from the germline V gene are GTSNPN and SVGIG (reference sequence). This CDR3 comprises 15 residues. The CDR3 DNA sequence: TGTGCCTGGAGCCTACCCGACAGGGAGGTTCAGCCCCAGCATTTT. Translating gives CAWSLPDREVQPQHF.

The chain carries TRBV6-9 and TRBJ1-2; D perhaps matches TRBD1 (5 bases). The CDR3 is 16 residues long. V was pared by 8 bases and J by 5 bases, with 24 bases between. CDR1 is MNHGY, CDR2 SVAAGI, per germline. The chain's CDR3 is CASASTDSSARYGYTF. The CDR3 DNA is TGTGCCAGCGCCTCCACCGACAGCTCCGCTAGGTATGGCTACACCTTC.

The chain couples TRBV5-6 to TRBJ1-1; D may be TRBD1 (6 bases). CDR3 length equals 14 residues. Germline-derived CDR1 and CDR2 are SGHDT and YYEEEE. The V end lost 6 bases, the J end lost 1 base, and 13 bases lay between the germline ends. The CDR3 loop is CASTPRGANTEAFF. The CDR3, as DNA: TGTGCCAGCACTCCCAGGGGAGCGAACACTGAAGCTTTCTTT.

The chain links TRBV30 to TRBJ1-4; D uncertain. V lost 5 bases and J lost 0, with 22 bases in between. Germline CDR1 GTSNPN, CDR2 SVGIG (reference sequence). The CDR3 extends over 18 amino acids. The CDR3 reads CAWGLPGSLLATNEKLFF. CDR3 in DNA: TGTGCCTGGGGCCTGCCCGGGTCCTTGCTAGCAACTAATGAAAAACTGTTTTTT.

Only a few counts were recorded for this clone. The rearrangement links TRBV6-1 to TRBJ1-4; D is unresolved. V lost 6 bases, J lost 5 bases, and 10 bases lay in between. The CDR3 runs 13 residues. CDR1 and CDR2 (germline): MNHNS, SASEGT. This chain's CDR3 is CASRQSNNEKLFF. The CDR3 coding sequence is TGTGCCAGCAGGCAGTCCAACAATGAAAAACTGTTTTTT.